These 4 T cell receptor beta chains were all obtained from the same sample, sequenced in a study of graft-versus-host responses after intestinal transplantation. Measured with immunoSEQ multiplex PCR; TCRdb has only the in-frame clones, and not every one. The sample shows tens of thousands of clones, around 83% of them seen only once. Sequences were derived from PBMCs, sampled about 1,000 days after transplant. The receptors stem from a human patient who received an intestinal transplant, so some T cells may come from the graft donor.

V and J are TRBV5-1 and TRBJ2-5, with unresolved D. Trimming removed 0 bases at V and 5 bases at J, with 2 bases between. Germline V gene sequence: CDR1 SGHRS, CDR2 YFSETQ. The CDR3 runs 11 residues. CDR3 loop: CASSLEETQYF. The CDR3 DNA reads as TGCGCCAGCAGCTTGGAGGAGACCCAGTACTTC.

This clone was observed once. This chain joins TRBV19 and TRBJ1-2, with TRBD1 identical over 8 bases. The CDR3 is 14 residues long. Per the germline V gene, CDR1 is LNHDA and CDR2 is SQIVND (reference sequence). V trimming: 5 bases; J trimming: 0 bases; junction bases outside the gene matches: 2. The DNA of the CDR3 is TGTGCCAGTAGTCGGACAGGGACTAACTATGGCTACACCTTC. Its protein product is CASSRTGTNYGYTF.

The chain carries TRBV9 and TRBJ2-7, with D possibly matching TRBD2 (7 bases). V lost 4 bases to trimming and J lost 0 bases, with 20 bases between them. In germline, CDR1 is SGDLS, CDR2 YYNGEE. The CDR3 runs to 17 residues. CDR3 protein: CASSQGGGDGSSYEQYF. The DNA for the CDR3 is TGTGCCAGCAGCCAAGGAGGGGGGGACGGAAGCTCCTACGAGCAGTACTTC. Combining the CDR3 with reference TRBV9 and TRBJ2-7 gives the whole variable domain DSGVTQTPKHLITATGQRVTLRCSPRSGDLSVYWYQQSLDQGLQFLIQYYNGEERAKGNILERFSAQQFPDLHSELNLSSLELGDSALYFCASSQGGGDGSSYEQYFGPGTRLTVT.

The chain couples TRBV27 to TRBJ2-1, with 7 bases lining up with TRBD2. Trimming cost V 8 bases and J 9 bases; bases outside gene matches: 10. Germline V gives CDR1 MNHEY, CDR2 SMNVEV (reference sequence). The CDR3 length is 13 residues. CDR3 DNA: TGTGCCAGCTCCTGGGGGTCGGGGGGTGAGCAGTTCTTC. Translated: CASSWGSGGEQFF.